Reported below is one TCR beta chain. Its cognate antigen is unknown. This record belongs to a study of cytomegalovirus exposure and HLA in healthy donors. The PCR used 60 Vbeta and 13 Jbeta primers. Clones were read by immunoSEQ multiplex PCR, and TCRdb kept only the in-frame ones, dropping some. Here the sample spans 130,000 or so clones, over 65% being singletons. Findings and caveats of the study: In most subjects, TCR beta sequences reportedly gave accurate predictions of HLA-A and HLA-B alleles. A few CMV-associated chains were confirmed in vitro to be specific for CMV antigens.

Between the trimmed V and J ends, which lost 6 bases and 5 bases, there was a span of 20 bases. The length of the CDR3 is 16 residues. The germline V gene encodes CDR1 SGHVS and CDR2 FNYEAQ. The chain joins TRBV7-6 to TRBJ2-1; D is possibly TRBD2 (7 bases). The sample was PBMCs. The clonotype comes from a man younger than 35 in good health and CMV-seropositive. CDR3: CASRPRGASGDNEQFF. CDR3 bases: TGTGCCAGCAGACCGAGGGGGGCTAGCGGTGACAATGAGCAGTTCTTC.